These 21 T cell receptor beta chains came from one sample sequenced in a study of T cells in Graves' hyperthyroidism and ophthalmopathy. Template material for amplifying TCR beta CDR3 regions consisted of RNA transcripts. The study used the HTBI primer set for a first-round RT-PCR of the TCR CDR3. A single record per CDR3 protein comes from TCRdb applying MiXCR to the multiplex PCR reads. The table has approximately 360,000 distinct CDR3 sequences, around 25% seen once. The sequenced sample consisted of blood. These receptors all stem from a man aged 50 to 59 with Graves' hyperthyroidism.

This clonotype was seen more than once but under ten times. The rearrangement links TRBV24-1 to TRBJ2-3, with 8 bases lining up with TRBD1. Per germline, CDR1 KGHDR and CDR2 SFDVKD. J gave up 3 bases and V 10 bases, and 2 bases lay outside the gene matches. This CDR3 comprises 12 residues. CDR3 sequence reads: CATGQETDTQYF. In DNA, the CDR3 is TGTGCCACGGGACAGGAAACAGATACGCAGTATTTT.

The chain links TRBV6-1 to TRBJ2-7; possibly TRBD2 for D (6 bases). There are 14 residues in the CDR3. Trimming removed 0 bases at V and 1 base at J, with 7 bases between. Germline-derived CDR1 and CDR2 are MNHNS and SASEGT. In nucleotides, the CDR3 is TGTGCCAGCAGTGAAGCTGGAGGGTCCTACGAGCAGTACTTC. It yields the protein CASSEAGGSYEQYF.

This chain's CDR3 is CSVSGRYEQYF. In DNA form, the CDR3 reads TGCAGCGTTTCGGGCAGGTACGAGCAGTACTTC. The chain is built from TRBV29-1 and TRBJ2-7; D is undetermined. This CDR3 is 11 amino acids long. Germline V gene data show CDR1 as SQVTM and CDR2 as ANQGSEA. Trimming shortened V by 5 bases and J by 4 bases, and 9 bases separated the two germline ends.

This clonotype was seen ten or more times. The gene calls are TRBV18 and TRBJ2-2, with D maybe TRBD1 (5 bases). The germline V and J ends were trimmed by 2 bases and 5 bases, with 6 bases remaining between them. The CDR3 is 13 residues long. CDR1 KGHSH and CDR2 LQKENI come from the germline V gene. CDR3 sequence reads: CASSPSGTGELFF. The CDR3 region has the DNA TGTGCCAGCTCACCATCAGGGACCGGGGAGCTGTTTTTT.

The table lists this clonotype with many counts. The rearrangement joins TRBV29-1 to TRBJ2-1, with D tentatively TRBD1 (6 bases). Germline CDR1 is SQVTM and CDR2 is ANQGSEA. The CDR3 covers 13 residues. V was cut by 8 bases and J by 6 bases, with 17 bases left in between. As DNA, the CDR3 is TGCAGCAACTCACCAGGGGATTCCAATGAGCAGTTCTTC. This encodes CSNSPGDSNEQFF.

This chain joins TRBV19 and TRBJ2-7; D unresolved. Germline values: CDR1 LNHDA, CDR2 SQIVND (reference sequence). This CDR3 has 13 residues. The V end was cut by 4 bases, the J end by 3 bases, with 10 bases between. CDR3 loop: CASSTATGYEQYF. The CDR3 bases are TGTGCCAGTAGTACTGCGACGGGCTACGAGCAGTACTTC.

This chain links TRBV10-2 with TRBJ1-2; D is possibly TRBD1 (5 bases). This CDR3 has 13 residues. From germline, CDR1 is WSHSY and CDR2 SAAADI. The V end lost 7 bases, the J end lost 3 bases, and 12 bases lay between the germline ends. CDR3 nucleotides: TGCGCCAGCATCCCCGGGGCGGACTATGGCTACACCTTC. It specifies CASIPGADYGYTF.

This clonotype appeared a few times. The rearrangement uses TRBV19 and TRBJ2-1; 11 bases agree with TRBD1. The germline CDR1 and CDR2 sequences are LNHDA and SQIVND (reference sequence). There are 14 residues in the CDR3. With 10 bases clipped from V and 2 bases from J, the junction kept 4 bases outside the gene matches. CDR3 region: CATWTGGAYNEQFF. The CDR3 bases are TGTGCCACGTGGACAGGGGGCGCCTACAATGAGCAGTTCTTC.

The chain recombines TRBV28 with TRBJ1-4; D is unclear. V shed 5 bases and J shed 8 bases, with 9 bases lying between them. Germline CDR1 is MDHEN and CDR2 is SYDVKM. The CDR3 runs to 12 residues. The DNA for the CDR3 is TGTGCCAGCAGTCGACAACCCGAAAAACTGTTTTTT. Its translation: CASSRQPEKLFF.

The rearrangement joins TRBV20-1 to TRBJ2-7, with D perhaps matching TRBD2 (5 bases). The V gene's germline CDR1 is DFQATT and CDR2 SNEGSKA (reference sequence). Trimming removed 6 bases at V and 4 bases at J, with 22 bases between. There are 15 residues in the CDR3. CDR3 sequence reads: CSAPSDDIPGYEQYF. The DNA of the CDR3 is TGCAGTGCCCCCTCGGATGACATTCCGGGATACGAGCAGTACTTC.

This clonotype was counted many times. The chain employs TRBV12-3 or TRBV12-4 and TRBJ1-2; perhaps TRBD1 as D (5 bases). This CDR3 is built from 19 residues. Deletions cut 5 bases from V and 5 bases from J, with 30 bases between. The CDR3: CASSQTLGGVRTRSYGYTF. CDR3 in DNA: TGTGCCAGCAGTCAGACCCTCGGAGGAGTTCGGACAAGAAGTTATGGCTACACCTTC.

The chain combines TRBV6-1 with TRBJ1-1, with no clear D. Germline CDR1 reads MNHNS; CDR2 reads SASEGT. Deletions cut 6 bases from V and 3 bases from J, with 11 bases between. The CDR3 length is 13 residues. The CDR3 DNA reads TGTGCCAGCAGACCCAGGCATTACACTGAAGCTTTCTTT. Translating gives CASRPRHYTEAFF.

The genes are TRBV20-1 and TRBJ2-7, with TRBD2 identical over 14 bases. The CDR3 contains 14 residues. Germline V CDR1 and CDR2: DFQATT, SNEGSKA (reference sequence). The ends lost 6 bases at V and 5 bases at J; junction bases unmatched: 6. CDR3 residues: CSAPGLAGANEQYF. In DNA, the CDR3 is TGCAGTGCACCGGGACTAGCGGGAGCAAACGAGCAGTACTTC.

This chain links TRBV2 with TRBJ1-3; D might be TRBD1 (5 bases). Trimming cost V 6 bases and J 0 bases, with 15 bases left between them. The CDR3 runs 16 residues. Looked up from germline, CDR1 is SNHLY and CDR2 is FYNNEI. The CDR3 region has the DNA TGTGCCAGCAGCGAACGGGGGACTCCCTCTGGAAACACCATATATTTT. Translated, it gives CASSERGTPSGNTIYF.

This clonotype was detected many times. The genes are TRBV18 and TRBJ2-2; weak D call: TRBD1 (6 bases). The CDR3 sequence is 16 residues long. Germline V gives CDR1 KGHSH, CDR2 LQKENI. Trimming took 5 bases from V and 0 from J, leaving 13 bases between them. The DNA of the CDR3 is TGTGCCAGCTCAGAACAGGGAGTCGCGAACACCGGGGAGCTGTTTTTT. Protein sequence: CASSEQGVANTGELFF.

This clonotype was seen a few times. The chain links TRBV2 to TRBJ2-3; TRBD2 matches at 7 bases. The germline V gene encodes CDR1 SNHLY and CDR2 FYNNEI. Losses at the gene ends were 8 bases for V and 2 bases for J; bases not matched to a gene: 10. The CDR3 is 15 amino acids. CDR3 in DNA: TGTGCCAGCGGGGAGGCTAGCGGACTCACAGATACGCAGTATTTT. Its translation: CASGEASGLTDTQYF. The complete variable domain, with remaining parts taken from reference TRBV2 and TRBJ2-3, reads EPEVTQTPSHQVTQMGQEVILRCVPISNHLYFYWYRQILGQKVEFLVSFYNNEISEKSEIFDDQFSVERPDGSNFTLKIRSTKLEDSAMYFCASGEASGLTDTQYFGPGTRLTVL.

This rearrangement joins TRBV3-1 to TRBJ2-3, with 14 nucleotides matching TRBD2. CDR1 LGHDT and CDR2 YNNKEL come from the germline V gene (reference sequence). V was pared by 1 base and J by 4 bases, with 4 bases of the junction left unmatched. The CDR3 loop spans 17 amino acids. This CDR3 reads CASSQGLAGGPADTQYF. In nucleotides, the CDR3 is TGTGCCAGCAGCCAAGGACTAGCGGGAGGGCCGGCAGATACGCAGTATTTT.

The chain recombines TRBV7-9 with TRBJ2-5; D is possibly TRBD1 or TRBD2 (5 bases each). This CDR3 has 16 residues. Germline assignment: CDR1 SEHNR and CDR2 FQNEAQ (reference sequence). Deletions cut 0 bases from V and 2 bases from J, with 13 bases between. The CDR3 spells CASSLAPGPTQETQYF. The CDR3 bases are TGTGCCAGCAGCTTAGCACCGGGACCTACACAAGAGACCCAGTACTTC. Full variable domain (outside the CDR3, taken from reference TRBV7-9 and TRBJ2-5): DTGVSQNPRHKITKRGQNVTFRCDPISEHNRLYWYRQTLGQGPEFLTYFQNEAQLEKSRLLSDRFSAERPKGSFSTLEIQRTEQGDSAMYLCASSLAPGPTQETQYFGPGTRLLVL.

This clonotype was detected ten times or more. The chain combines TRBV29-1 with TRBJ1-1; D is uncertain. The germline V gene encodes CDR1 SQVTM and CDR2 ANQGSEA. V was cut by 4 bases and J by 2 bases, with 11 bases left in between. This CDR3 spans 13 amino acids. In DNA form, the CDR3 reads TGCAGCGTTGGAGAGGGAGTTAACACTGAAGCTTTCTTT. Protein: CSVGEGVNTEAFF.

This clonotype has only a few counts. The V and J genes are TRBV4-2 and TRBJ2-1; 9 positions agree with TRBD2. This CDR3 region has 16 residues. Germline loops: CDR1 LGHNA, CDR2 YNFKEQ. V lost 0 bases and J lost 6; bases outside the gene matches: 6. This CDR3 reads CASSQDGLAGVNEQFF. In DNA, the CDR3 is TGTGCCAGCAGCCAAGATGGATTAGCGGGAGTCAATGAGCAGTTCTTC.

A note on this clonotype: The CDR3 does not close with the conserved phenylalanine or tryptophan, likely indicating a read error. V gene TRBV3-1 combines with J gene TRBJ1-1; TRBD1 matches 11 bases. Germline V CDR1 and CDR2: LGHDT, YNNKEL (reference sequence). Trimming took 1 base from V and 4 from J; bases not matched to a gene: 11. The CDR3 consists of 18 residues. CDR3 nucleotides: TGTGCCAGCAGCCAAGTGAGACGGACAGGGGGCGGTATCACTGAAGCTTTCCTT. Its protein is CASSQVRRTGGGITEAFL.